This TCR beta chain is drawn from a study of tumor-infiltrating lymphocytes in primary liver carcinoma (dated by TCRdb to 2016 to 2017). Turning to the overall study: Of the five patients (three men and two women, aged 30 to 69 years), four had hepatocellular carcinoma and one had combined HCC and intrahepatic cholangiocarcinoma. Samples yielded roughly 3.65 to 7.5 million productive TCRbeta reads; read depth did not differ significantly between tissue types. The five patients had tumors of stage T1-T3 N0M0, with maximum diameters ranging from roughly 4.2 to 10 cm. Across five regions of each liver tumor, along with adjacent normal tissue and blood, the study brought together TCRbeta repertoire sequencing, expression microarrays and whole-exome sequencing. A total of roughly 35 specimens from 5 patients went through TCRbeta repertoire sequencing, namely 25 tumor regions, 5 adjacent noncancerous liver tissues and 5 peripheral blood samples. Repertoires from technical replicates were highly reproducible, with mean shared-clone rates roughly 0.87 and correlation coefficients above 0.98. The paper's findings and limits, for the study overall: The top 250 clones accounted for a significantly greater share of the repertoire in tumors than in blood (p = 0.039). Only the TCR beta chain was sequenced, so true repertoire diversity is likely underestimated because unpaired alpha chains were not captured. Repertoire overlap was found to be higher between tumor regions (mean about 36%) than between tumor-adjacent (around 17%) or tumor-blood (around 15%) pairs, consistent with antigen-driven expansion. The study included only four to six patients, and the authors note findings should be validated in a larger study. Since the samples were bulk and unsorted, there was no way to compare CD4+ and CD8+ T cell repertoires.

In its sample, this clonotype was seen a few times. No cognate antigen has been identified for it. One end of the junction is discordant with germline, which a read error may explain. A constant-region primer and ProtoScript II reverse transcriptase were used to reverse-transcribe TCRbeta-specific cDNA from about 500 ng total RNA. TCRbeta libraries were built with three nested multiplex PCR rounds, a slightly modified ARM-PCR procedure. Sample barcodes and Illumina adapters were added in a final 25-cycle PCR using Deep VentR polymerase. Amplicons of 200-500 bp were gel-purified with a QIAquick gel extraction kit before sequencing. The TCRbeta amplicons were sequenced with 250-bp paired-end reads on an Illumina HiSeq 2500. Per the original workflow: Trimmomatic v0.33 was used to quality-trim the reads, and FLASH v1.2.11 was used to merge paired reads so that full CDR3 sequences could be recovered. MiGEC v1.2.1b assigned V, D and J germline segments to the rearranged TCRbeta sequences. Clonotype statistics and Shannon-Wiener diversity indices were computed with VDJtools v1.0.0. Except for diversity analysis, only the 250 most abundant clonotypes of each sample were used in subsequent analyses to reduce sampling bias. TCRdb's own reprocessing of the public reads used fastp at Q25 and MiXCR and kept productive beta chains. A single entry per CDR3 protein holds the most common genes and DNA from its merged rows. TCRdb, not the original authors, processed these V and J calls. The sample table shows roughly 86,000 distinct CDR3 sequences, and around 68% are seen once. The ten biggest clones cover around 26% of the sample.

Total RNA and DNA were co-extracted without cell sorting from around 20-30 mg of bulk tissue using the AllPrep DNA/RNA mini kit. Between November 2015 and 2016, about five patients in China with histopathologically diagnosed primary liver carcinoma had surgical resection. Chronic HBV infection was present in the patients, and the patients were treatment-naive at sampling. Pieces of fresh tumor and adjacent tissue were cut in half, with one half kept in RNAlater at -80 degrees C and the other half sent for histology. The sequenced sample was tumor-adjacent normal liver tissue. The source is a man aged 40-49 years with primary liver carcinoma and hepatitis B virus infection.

The nucleotide sequence is given as TGTGCCAACAGCGGGTGGTCAGCCGGGGAACTGTTTTTT. Translated, this gives CANSGWSAGELFF. The chain links TRBV11-2 with TRBJ2-2, and possibly TRBD2, on 6 matching bases. The CDR3 contains 13 residues, cysteine and phenylalanine counted. The kept DNA is CDR3 alone, 39 bases in frame from the first base. CDR1 is given as SGHAT and CDR2 as FQNNGV, both from the germline V gene.